Presented here are 15 T cell receptor beta chains from one specimen sequenced in a study of shared clonotypes between healthy human individuals. Assay used: immunoSEQ multiplex PCR; TCRdb lists only in-frame clones, some missing. This repertoire shows around 2.1 million clones, approximately 94% found once; its top ten account for roughly 0.13%. The sequencing input was naive CD4+ T cells sorted from blood. Described subset: CD45RA+ positively selected. The source of these receptors is a man aged 18 to 30 in good health.

V usage is TRBV7-8 and J usage is TRBJ2-6; D call uncertain. The CDR3 spans 16 residues. Between the trimmed V and J ends, which lost 5 bases and 4 bases, there was a span of 15 bases. CDR1 is SGHVS, CDR2 FQNEAQ, per germline. The CDR3 loop reads CASSPPGRGGANVLTF. In DNA, the CDR3 is TGTGCCAGCAGCCCCCCAGGAAGAGGCGGGGCCAACGTCCTGACTTTC.

The chain couples TRBV7-2 to TRBJ2-5; the D is unclear. The CDR3 contains 14 residues. V was clipped by 3 bases and J by 5 bases, with 13 bases between them. The germline CDR1 and CDR2 sequences are SGHTA and FQGNSA. The CDR3 coding sequence is TGTGCCAGCAGCTTCTCCCCACTATCGGAGACCCAGTACTTC. It codes for CASSFSPLSETQYF.

This chain connects TRBV28 to TRBJ2-7; 10 bases are shared with TRBD1. The V and J ends lost 7 bases and 3 bases, in that order; junction bases with no gene match: 9. Looked up from germline, CDR1 is MDHEN and CDR2 is SYDVKM. The CDR3 consists of 15 residues. CDR3 in amino acids: CASNTDRGLYYEQYF. DNA for the CDR3: TGTGCCAGCAATACTGACAGGGGGCTATACTACGAGCAGTACTTC. The full variable domain, with the rest looked up from reference TRBV28 and TRBJ2-7, is DVKVTQSSRYLVKRTGEKVFLECVQDMDHENMFWYRQDPGLGLRLIYFSYDVKMKEKGDIPEGYSVSREKKERFSLILESASTNQTSMYLCASNTDRGLYYEQYFGPGTRLTVT.

The chain carries TRBV6-5 and TRBJ2-7, with a tentative D call TRBD1 (5 bases). The CDR3 is 15 amino acids. Germline loops: CDR1 MNHEY, CDR2 SVGAGI. The V end was cut by 6 bases, the J end by 2 bases, with 17 bases between. For the CDR3, the DNA is TGTGCCAGCAGAACAACAGGAGCCACAGCCTACGAGCAGTACTTC. Protein product: CASRTTGATAYEQYF.

This clone showed up just once. This sequence joins TRBV7-2 and TRBJ2-5; tentative D call: TRBD1 (5 bases). CDR3 length equals 13 residues. Looked up from germline, CDR1 is SGHTA and CDR2 is FQGNSA. V shed 5 bases and J shed 2 bases, with 9 bases lying between them. The CDR3 protein is CASSDQGQETQYF. The CDR3 DNA sequence: TGTGCCAGCAGCGACCAGGGACAAGAGACCCAGTACTTC. Based on the CDR3 plus reference TRBV7-2 and TRBJ2-5, the full variable domain is GAGVSQSPSNKVTEKGKDVELRCDPISGHTALYWYRQSLGQGLEFLIYFQGNSAPDKSGLPSDRFSAERTGGSVSTLTIQRTQQEDSAVYLCASSDQGQETQYFGPGTRLLVL.

This clone was observed a single time. Other nucleotide sequences in the sample specify the same CDR3. This rearrangement joins TRBV19 to TRBJ1-1; a weak D match, TRBD1 (5 bases). V lost 7 bases and J 2 bases, leaving 11 bases between the germline ends. From germline, CDR1 is LNHDA and CDR2 SQIVND (reference sequence). The CDR3 extends over 13 amino acids. The CDR3 DNA is TGTGCCAGTAAGGTGGGGGGAAACACTGAAGCTTTCTTT. It specifies CASKVGGNTEAFF.

J is TRBJ2-2 and V is TRBV6-6, with 10 bases matching TRBD1. CDR3 length equals 15 residues. The germline V gene has CDR1 MNHNY and CDR2 SVGAGI (reference sequence). V lost 1 base and J lost 7; bases outside the gene matches: 3. In DNA form, the CDR3 reads TGTGCCAGCAGTTACTTGGGACAGGGGAACGGGGAGCTGTTTTTT. It translates to CASSYLGQGNGELFF.

The chain is built from TRBV28 and TRBJ1-3; D unresolved. V dropped 1 base and J dropped 0 bases, with 10 bases sitting between them. Germline V gives CDR1 MDHEN, CDR2 SYDVKM. The CDR3 runs to 16 residues. CDR3 residues: CASSLYPESSGNTIYF. CDR3 sequence (DNA): TGTGCCAGCAGTTTATATCCAGAAAGCTCTGGAAACACCATATATTTT.

On this clone itself: The same CDR3 also results from other DNA sequences found in this sample. This rearrangement joins TRBV5-4 to TRBJ1-2, with D unclear. CDR1 and CDR2 (germline): SGHNT, YYREEE (reference sequence). This CDR3 has 12 residues. The V gene lost 0 bases and the J gene lost 4 bases, with 4 bases spanning the gap. The CDR3 loop reads CASSLEVYGYTF. Written as DNA, the CDR3 is TGTGCCAGCAGCTTGGAGGTCTATGGCTACACCTTC. Drawing the rest from reference TRBV5-4 and TRBJ1-2, the complete variable domain is ETGVTQSPTHLIKTRGQQVTLRCSSQSGHNTVSWYQQALGQGPQFIFQYYREEENGRGNFPPRFSGLQFPNYSSELNVNALELDDSALYLCASSLEVYGYTFGSGTRLTVV.

The chain combines TRBV18 with TRBJ2-3; 8 nucleotides agree with TRBD2. The CDR3 covers 18 residues. With V trimmed by 3 bases and J by 4 bases, 15 bases remained unmatched. Germline values: CDR1 KGHSH, CDR2 LQKENI. The chain's CDR3 is CASSPLVGRAGGSDTQYF. The CDR3 DNA reads TGTGCCAGCTCACCCCTTGTCGGGAGGGCCGGTGGTTCAGATACGCAGTATTTT.

The chain joins TRBV10-3 to TRBJ2-7, with D tentatively TRBD1 (6 bases). CDR1 is ENHRY and CDR2 is SYGVKD in the germline V gene. Trimming shortened V by 6 bases and J by 2 bases, and 11 bases separated the two germline ends. This CDR3 is built from 13 residues. CDR3 in amino acids: CAISPGVTYEQYF. CDR3 bases: TGTGCCATCAGCCCAGGGGTAACCTACGAGCAGTACTTC.

The V and J genes are TRBV6-6 and TRBJ2-1, with D maybe TRBD2 (6 bases). The CDR3 runs 16 residues. The V gene lost 6 bases and the J gene lost 5 bases, with 20 bases spanning the gap. Looked up from germline, CDR1 is MNHNY and CDR2 is SVGAGI (reference sequence). CDR3 region: CASRTRAGSSHNEQFF. For the CDR3, the DNA is TGTGCCAGCAGGACTAGGGCCGGGAGTTCCCACAATGAGCAGTTCTTC.

The V and J genes are TRBV28 and TRBJ2-5, with D perhaps matching TRBD1 (6 bases). The CDR3 consists of 16 residues. The germline V gene has CDR1 MDHEN and CDR2 SYDVKM. The V end lost 6 bases, the J end lost 4 bases, and 21 bases lay between the germline ends. CDR3 residues: CASSFGAIGGRETQYF. CDR3 coding DNA: TGTGCCAGCAGCTTCGGTGCCATTGGGGGCCGAGAGACCCAGTACTTC.

The chain has TRBV10-3 and TRBJ1-5, with 7 bases matching TRBD1. J was trimmed by 3 bases and V by 5 bases; bases with no gene match: 7. CDR1 and CDR2 (germline): ENHRY, SYGVKD. The CDR3 covers 15 residues. The CDR3 spells CAISRGGDPNQPQHF. CDR3 in DNA: TGTGCCATCAGTAGAGGGGGCGACCCCAATCAGCCCCAGCATTTT.

The rearrangement uses TRBV7-2 and TRBJ2-1; 9 bases match TRBD2. The CDR3 is 14 amino acids. V lost 5 bases, J lost 8 bases, and 7 bases stayed unmatched. Germline assignment: CDR1 SGHTA and CDR2 FQGNSA. The DNA of the CDR3 is TGTGCCAGCAGCCTAGGGGGACTAGCTCATGAGCAGTTCTTC. Residues: CASSLGGLAHEQFF.